One and the same sample provided the 29 T cell receptor beta chains below, sequenced in a study of cytomegalovirus exposure and HLA in healthy donors. PCR amplification relied on 60 Vbeta primers (plus 13 Jbeta primers). Libraries were prepared by immunoSEQ multiplex PCR; TCRdb keeps only in-frame clonotypes and omits some of them. Of under 200,000 clones detected, 86% appear once; the ten largest clones hold 1.5% to 2%. The sample was PBMCs. Every receptor here comes from a woman between 18 and 30 years old in good health and CMV-seronegative.

Comments on this clone: An end of the junction does not agree with germline; a read error may underlie this. Other DNA sequences in this sample translate to the same CDR3. The rearrangement uses TRBV7-9 and TRBJ1-1; maybe TRBD1 (5 bases). The CDR3 spans 13 residues. Germline assignment: CDR1 SEHNR and CDR2 FQNEAQ (reference sequence). The CDR3 here is CASEMGGDTEAFF. For the CDR3, the DNA is TGCGCCAGCGAAATGGGGGGGGACACTGAAGCTTTCTTT.

The CDR3 sequence is CASSLRGNNLGYTF. CDR3 DNA: TGTGCCAGCAGTTTAAGGGGCAACAATCTCGGCTACACCTTC. This chain uses TRBV28 with TRBJ1-2; D may be TRBD1 (5 bases). Germline assignment: CDR1 MDHEN and CDR2 SYDVKM. Trimming removed 2 bases at V and 8 bases at J, with 15 bases between. There are 14 residues in the CDR3.

This clone was picked up one time. The gene calls are TRBV10-3 and TRBJ2-1, with a tentative D call TRBD2 (5 bases). CDR3 size: 15 residues. The germline V and J ends were trimmed by 2 bases and 6 bases, with 14 bases remaining between them. Germline CDR1 and CDR2: ENHRY and SYGVKD. The CDR3 region is CAISEASGRSNEQFF. In nucleotides, the CDR3 is TGTGCCATCAGTGAGGCGAGCGGCCGGTCCAATGAGCAGTTCTTC.

This chain connects TRBV27 to TRBJ2-1; TRBD2 aligns across 12 bases. V gave up 7 bases and J gave up 10 bases; unmatched junction bases: 17. This CDR3 contains 17 residues. Germline V gene data show CDR1 as MNHEY and CDR2 as SMNVEV (reference sequence). The CDR3 sequence is CASTIRTSGKILTEQFF. The CDR3 DNA reads as TGTGCCAGCACCATAAGGACTAGCGGGAAAATATTGACGGAGCAGTTCTTC.

The chain has TRBV6-1 and TRBJ1-2, with D maybe TRBD1 (6 bases). V dropped 7 bases and J dropped 5 bases, with 17 bases sitting between them. Germline V gene lookup returns CDR1 MNHNS and CDR2 SASEGT. CDR3 length equals 14 residues. The CDR3 region has the DNA TGTGCCAGCAACGTGGGGGGGCGCGGATATGGCTACACCTTC. It translates to CASNVGGRGYGYTF.

Written as DNA, the CDR3 is TGCGCCAGCAGCCAAGTACAGGGTGGTGGCTACACCTTC. The encoded protein is CASSQVQGGGYTF. The genes are TRBV4-1 and TRBJ1-2, with D possibly being TRBD1 (6 bases). Germline lookup yields CDR1 MGHRA and CDR2 YSYEKL. The length of the CDR3 is 13 residues. V lost 1 base to trimming and J lost 7 bases, with 10 bases between them.

This clone has just a few counts. J is TRBJ2-1 and V is TRBV4-1; D is ambiguous. There are 12 residues in the CDR3. CDR1 is MGHRA and CDR2 is YSYEKL in the germline V gene. V was shortened by 4 bases and J by 9 bases, with 10 bases between the two germline ends. Here the CDR3 DNA reads TGCGCCAGCAGCCTTAGTCTCGGTGAGCAGTTCTTC. Protein sequence: CASSLSLGEQFF.

The rearrangement uses TRBV7-8 and TRBJ2-7; 12 nucleotides align to TRBD2. The CDR3 consists of 14 residues. With V trimmed by 5 bases and J by 4 bases, 3 bases remained unmatched. CDR1 and CDR2 from the germline V gene are SGHVS and FQNEAQ. The CDR3 DNA reads TGTGCCAGCAGCGTGACTAGCGGGAGTTACGAGCAGTACTTC. Its protein is CASSVTSGSYEQYF.

The chain joins TRBV7-8 to TRBJ2-3; 8 bases map to TRBD2. Looked up from germline, CDR1 is SGHVS and CDR2 is FQNEAQ. V was pared by 4 bases and J by 4 bases, with 4 bases of the junction left unmatched. The CDR3 length is 14 residues. CDR3 sequence: CASSSRTSPDTQYF. CDR3 in DNA: TGTGCCAGCAGCTCCCGGACTAGCCCAGATACGCAGTATTTT.

V gene TRBV6-5 combines with J gene TRBJ1-2, with D perhaps matching TRBD1 (5 bases). From germline, CDR1 is MNHEY and CDR2 SVGAGI. V lost 2 bases and J 4 bases, leaving 14 bases between the germline ends. This CDR3 has 15 amino acids. The CDR3 here is CASSYPSQGTYGYTF. DNA for the CDR3: TGTGCCAGCAGTTACCCGAGCCAGGGTACCTATGGCTACACCTTC.

This chain connects TRBV11-3 to TRBJ2-3; D unclear. The CDR3 extends over 14 amino acids. V was shortened by 2 bases and J by 2 bases, with 8 bases between the two germline ends. From germline, CDR1 is SGHNT and CDR2 YENEEA. The CDR3 DNA sequence: TGTGCCAGCAGCTTAAACATCCACACAGATACGCAGTATTTT. Its protein product is CASSLNIHTDTQYF.

The chain links TRBV5-1 to TRBJ1-1; D remains unclear. Trimming took 1 base from V and 1 from J, leaving 11 bases between them. Germline CDR1 and CDR2: SGHRS and YFSETQ. CDR3 length: 15 amino acids. This CDR3 is CASSLNRLANTEAFF. In nucleotides, the CDR3 is TGCGCCAGCAGCTTGAATCGGCTAGCGAACACTGAAGCTTTCTTT.

The chain employs TRBV28 and TRBJ1-4; tentatively, D is TRBD1 (5 bases). CDR1 is MDHEN, CDR2 SYDVKM, per germline. This CDR3 has 14 residues. Trimming cost V 5 bases and J 8 bases, with 15 bases left between them. The CDR3 reads CASSLQGKGEKLFF. The CDR3 nucleotides are TGTGCCAGCAGTCTCCAGGGTAAAGGGGAAAAACTGTTTTTT. Looking up the rest from reference TRBV28 and TRBJ1-4 gives the full variable domain: DVKVTQSSRYLVKRTGEKVFLECVQDMDHENMFWYRQDPGLGLRLIYFSYDVKMKEKGDIPEGYSVSREKKERFSLILESASTNQTSMYLCASSLQGKGEKLFFGSGTQLSVL.

The rearrangement uses TRBV2 and TRBJ2-7, with 9 bases that match TRBD1. Trimming took 6 bases from V and 0 from J; bases not matched to a gene: 6. Germline lookup yields CDR1 SNHLY and CDR2 FYNNEI. The CDR3 sequence is 15 residues long. The DNA for the CDR3 is TGTGCCAGCAGGGCAGGGACAGGGCTCTCCTACGAGCAGTACTTC. Translating it yields CASRAGTGLSYEQYF.

The chain joins TRBV6-6 to TRBJ2-4, with a weak D call TRBD1 (5 bases). The ends were cut back, 2 bases at V and 1 base at J, with 9 bases in the middle. CDR1 and CDR2 from the germline V gene are MNHNY and SVGAGI (reference sequence). The CDR3 covers 15 residues. Here the CDR3 reads CASSYEQGAKNIQYF. DNA for the CDR3: TGTGCCAGCAGTTACGAGCAGGGCGCCAAAAACATTCAGTACTTC.

This chain links TRBV2 with TRBJ2-5; perhaps TRBD1 as D (5 bases). Trimming removed 3 bases at V and 2 bases at J, with 10 bases between. Germline V gene data show CDR1 as SNHLY and CDR2 as FYNNEI. The CDR3 runs to 14 residues. The CDR3 region has the DNA TGTGCCAGCAGTGACCTGACAGATCAAGAGACCCAGTACTTC. It specifies CASSDLTDQETQYF.

The chain uses TRBV30 and TRBJ2-5; 13 nucleotides match TRBD2. The end of the DNA is better explained by TRBJ2-7, so the J call may be wrong. The CDR3 runs 13 residues. Per germline, CDR1 GTSNPN and CDR2 SVGIG (reference sequence). The CDR3 loop is CARTSGSSYEQYF. CDR3 in DNA: TGTGCCCGGACTAGCGGGAGCTCCTACGAGCAGTACTTC.

The rearrangement links TRBV4-1 to TRBJ2-1; perhaps TRBD2 as D (5 bases). The CDR3 runs 13 residues. Looked up from germline, CDR1 is MGHRA and CDR2 is YSYEKL. Trimming pared 4 bases from V and 7 bases from J, leaving 11 bases between. Here the CDR3 DNA reads TGCGCCAGCAGCCCATTACGGGGAAATGAGCAGTTCTTC. This sequence encodes CASSPLRGNEQFF.

The genes are TRBV7-8 and TRBJ1-1; no definite D call. The CDR3 spans 14 residues. Germline V gene data show CDR1 as SGHVS and CDR2 as FQNEAQ. Trimming removed 1 base at V and 4 bases at J, with 10 bases between. CDR3 in DNA: TGTGCCAGCAGCTTAGTGGTCGCGGGCACTGAAGCTTTCTTT. Its protein product is CASSLVVAGTEAFF.

V and J are TRBV19 and TRBJ1-4; the D gene is possibly TRBD1 (6 bases). V was cut by 5 bases and J by 5 bases, with 12 bases left in between. Germline CDR1 LNHDA, CDR2 SQIVND (reference sequence). The CDR3 covers 14 residues. The CDR3 DNA reads as TGTGCCAGTAGTTGGCGGCAGGGGAATGAAAAACTGTTTTTT. Its translation is CASSWRQGNEKLFF.

The V gene is TRBV7-6, the J gene TRBJ2-1, with D possibly TRBD2 on 6 matching bases. Germline-derived CDR1 and CDR2 are SGHVS and FNYEAQ. The CDR3 runs 15 residues. With 5 bases removed from V and 6 bases from J, the gap between germline ends came to 17 bases. CDR3 in amino acids: CASSPTPEGPNEQFF. As DNA, the CDR3 is TGTGCCAGCAGCCCAACTCCGGAGGGCCCCAATGAGCAGTTCTTC.

The rearrangement uses TRBV28 and TRBJ1-2; no definite D call. In germline, CDR1 is MDHEN, CDR2 SYDVKM. The CDR3 has 18 residues. V lost 2 bases to trimming and J lost 1 base, with 20 bases between them. CDR3: CASSLKFDFFRGNYGYTF. The CDR3, as DNA: TGTGCCAGCAGTTTAAAGTTCGACTTTTTTCGGGGTAACTATGGCTACACCTTC.

This rearrangement joins TRBV6-5 to TRBJ2-7; tentative D call: TRBD2 (6 bases). The V and J ends lost 7 bases and 2 bases respectively, with 18 bases between them. CDR1 MNHEY and CDR2 SVGAGI come from the germline V gene. The CDR3 consists of 15 residues. This CDR3 reads CASTHGGSGPYEQYF. The CDR3, as DNA: TGTGCCAGCACCCACGGGGGTAGCGGTCCCTACGAGCAGTACTTC.

V usage is TRBV7-2 and J usage is TRBJ2-7, with TRBD2 matching 14 bases. Unmatched junction bases numbered 4, after V lost 5 bases and J lost 4 bases. From germline, CDR1 is SGHTA and CDR2 FQGNSA. The CDR3 is 15 amino acids. The DNA of the CDR3 is TGTGCCAGCAGCGGGACTAGCGGGGGACTATACGAGCAGTACTTC. Amino acid sequence: CASSGTSGGLYEQYF. The full variable domain, in which reference TRBV7-2 and TRBJ2-7 provide the parts outside the CDR3, is GAGVSQSPSNKVTEKGKDVELRCDPISGHTALYWYRQSLGQGLEFLIYFQGNSAPDKSGLPSDRFSAERTGGSVSTLTIQRTQQEDSAVYLCASSGTSGGLYEQYFGPGTRLTVT.

On this clone itself: The junction and the germline gene differ at one end; a read error may be behind it. The same CDR3 also results from other DNA sequences found in this sample. CDR3 sequence reads: CATTWGQGLATEAFF. In DNA, the CDR3 is TGTGCCACCACATGGGGGCAGGGCTTGGCCACTGAAGCCTTCTTT. The chain combines TRBV6-1 with TRBJ1-1; TRBD1 is a possible D gene (6 bases). CDR1 is MNHNS and CDR2 is SASEGT in the germline V gene. The CDR3 is 15 residues long.

This clone showed up just once. The V call is TRBV5-1, the J call TRBJ1-2, with D tentatively TRBD1 (5 bases). This CDR3 is 16 amino acids long. Trimming pared 7 bases from V and 4 bases from J, leaving 23 bases between. Germline CDR1 and CDR2: SGHRS and YFSETQ. The CDR3, as DNA: TGCGCCAGCGGCCGGGGTCCGGGGCGGGGGAGCTATGGCTACACCTTC. Translating it yields CASGRGPGRGSYGYTF.

This chain connects TRBV7-8 to TRBJ2-5; no clear D gene. The end of the DNA fits TRBJ2-7 better, so the J call may be wrong. CDR1 is SGHVS, CDR2 FQNEAQ, per germline. CDR3 length equals 13 residues. CDR3 DNA: TGTGCCAGCAGCTTAGCCGGATACTACGAGCAGTACTTC. It is translated as CASSLAGYYEQYF.

V and J are TRBV30 and TRBJ1-2, with TRBD1 as a possible D gene (5 bases). Trimming took 5 bases from V and 7 from J, leaving 11 bases between them. The CDR3 is made up of 11 amino acids. The V gene's germline CDR1 is GTSNPN and CDR2 SVGIG (reference sequence). CDR3 DNA: TGTGCCTGGGGGGGGTTTTTTGGCTACACCTTC. It is translated as CAWGGFFGYTF.

The gene calls are TRBV4-1 and TRBJ2-1; 9 positions match TRBD1. The germline CDR1 and CDR2 sequences are MGHRA and YSYEKL. There are 14 residues in the CDR3. J was trimmed by 5 bases and V by 2 bases; bases with no gene match: 1. CDR3 region: CASSQWTGDNEQFF. The CDR3 DNA sequence: TGCGCCAGCAGCCAATGGACAGGGGACAATGAGCAGTTCTTC.